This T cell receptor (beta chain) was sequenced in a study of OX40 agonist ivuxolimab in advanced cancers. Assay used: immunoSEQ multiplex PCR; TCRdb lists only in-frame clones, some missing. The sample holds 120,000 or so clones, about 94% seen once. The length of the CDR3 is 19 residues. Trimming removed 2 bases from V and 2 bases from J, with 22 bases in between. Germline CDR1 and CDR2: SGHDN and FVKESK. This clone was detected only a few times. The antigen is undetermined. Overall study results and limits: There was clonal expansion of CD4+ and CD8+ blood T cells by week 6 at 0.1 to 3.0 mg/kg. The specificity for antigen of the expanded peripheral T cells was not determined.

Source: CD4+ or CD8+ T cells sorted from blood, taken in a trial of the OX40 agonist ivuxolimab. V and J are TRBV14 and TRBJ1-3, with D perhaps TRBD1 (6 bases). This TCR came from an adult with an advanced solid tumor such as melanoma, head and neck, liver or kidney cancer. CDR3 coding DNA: TGTGCCAGCAGCCAAAACCCCGGACTTCCGAGGACAGCTGGAAACACCATATATTTT. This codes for CASSQNPGLPRTAGNTIYF.